Listed here are 21 T cell receptor beta chains from one sample, sequenced in a study of T cell responses to AZD1222 COVID-19 vaccine. The method was immunoSEQ multiplex PCR; TCRdb's version includes in-frame clones alone and lacks a portion of them. The repertoire includes roughly 180,000 clones, roughly 87% of them detected once, and about 3% sits in the top ten. Sequenced here: peripheral blood, sampled on day 0 of AZD1222 vaccination. The origin of the receptors is an adult in good health.

The chain employs TRBV5-1 and TRBJ2-5; 7 bases match TRBD1. The CDR3 sequence is 15 residues long. Germline assignment: CDR1 SGHRS and CDR2 YFSETQ. The V gene end was trimmed by 4 bases and the J gene end by 3 bases; junction bases not matched to a gene: 9. The CDR3 here is CASSLRTGPEETQYF. In DNA, the CDR3 is TGCGCCAGCAGCCTCAGGACAGGACCAGAAGAGACCCAGTACTTC.

As concerns this clone: This sample includes further DNA sequences coding for the same CDR3. This rearrangement joins TRBV11-3 to TRBJ2-1, with D uncertain. Per the germline V gene, CDR1 is SGHNT and CDR2 is YENEEA. CDR3 size: 13 residues. The V end lost 5 bases, the J end lost 3 bases, and 8 bases lay between the germline ends. This CDR3 is CASSPGGYNEQFF. CDR3 sequence (DNA): TGTGCCAGCAGCCCCGGTGGCTACAATGAGCAGTTCTTC.

CDR3: CASRSDRANYGYTF. The CDR3 region has the DNA TGTGCCAGCAGATCGGACAGGGCTAACTATGGCTACACCTTC. The chain is built from TRBV11-2 and TRBJ1-2; 8 bases line up with TRBD1. Germline values: CDR1 SGHAT, CDR2 FQNNGV. Germline trimming cut 6 bases from V and 0 bases from J; bases unmatched to any gene: 3. The CDR3 length is 14 residues.

The genes are TRBV7-9 and TRBJ1-5; weak D call: TRBD1 (5 bases). CDR3 length equals 13 residues. V lost 5 bases and J 5 bases, leaving 10 bases between the germline ends. Germline CDR1 and CDR2: SEHNR and FQNEAQ (reference sequence). This CDR3 is CASSQGGDQPQHF. CDR3 DNA sequence: TGTGCCAGCAGCCAGGGAGGGGATCAGCCCCAGCATTTT.

The CDR3 bases are TGTGCCAGCAGTGAAGGGGCGAAGGGCTGTGCTTTCTTT. Its translation: CASSEGAKGCAFF. V usage is TRBV6-1 and J usage is TRBJ1-1; no firm D call. Trimming took 1 base from V and 11 from J, leaving 14 bases between them. The CDR3 has 13 residues. Germline CDR1 is MNHNS and CDR2 is SASEGT.

This sequence joins TRBV2 and TRBJ2-1, with D possibly called TRBD1 or TRBD2 (5 bases each). V gave up 6 bases and J gave up 1 base, with 10 bases separating them. The CDR3 is made up of 14 amino acids. Per germline, CDR1 SNHLY and CDR2 FYNNEI. In DNA form, the CDR3 reads TGTGCCAGCAGGGGGACGGCGTCCTACAATGAGCAGTTCTTC. Its protein is CASRGTASYNEQFF.

This chain links TRBV19 with TRBJ1-1; D remains unclear. Deletions cut 6 bases from V and 1 base from J, with 12 bases between. This CDR3 has 14 residues. Germline CDR1 is LNHDA and CDR2 is SQIVND (reference sequence). CDR3 sequence reads: CASRDPPANTEAFF. CDR3 DNA: TGTGCCAGTAGAGACCCGCCGGCGAACACTGAAGCTTTCTTT.

The chain links TRBV2 to TRBJ1-4, with a tentative D call TRBD1 (5 bases). This CDR3 comprises 13 residues. The V and J ends lost 3 bases and 7 bases respectively, with 9 bases between them. CDR1 and CDR2 (germline): SNHLY, FYNNEI. The CDR3 DNA reads TGTGCCAGCAGTGACCCAAGGGGTGAAAAACTGTTTTTT. Translation: CASSDPRGEKLFF.

V is TRBV20-1 and J is TRBJ2-4, with D hard to call. V shed 3 bases and J shed 9 bases, with 15 bases lying between them. From germline, CDR1 is DFQATT and CDR2 SNEGSKA (reference sequence). This CDR3 region has 13 residues. DNA of the CDR3: TGCAGTGCTAGTGGCGGCCTTGATACCATTCAGTACTTC. Amino acid sequence: CSASGGLDTIQYF.

In the case of this clone: Other DNA sequences in this specimen translate into the identical CDR3. The V call is TRBV2, the J call TRBJ2-7; 13 bases fit TRBD2. Trimming at V came to 5 bases and at J to 3 bases, leaving 1 base not matched to a gene. Per germline, CDR1 SNHLY and CDR2 FYNNEI. This CDR3 has 14 residues. The DNA of the CDR3 is TGTGCCAGCAGTTGGACTAGCGGGAGCTACGAGCAGTACTTC. Amino acid sequence: CASSWTSGSYEQYF.

This rearrangement joins TRBV19 to TRBJ2-7; 7 bases match TRBD2. The CDR3 consists of 14 residues. The trim removed 6 bases at V and 3 bases at J, leaving 8 bases unmatched. Germline CDR1 and CDR2: LNHDA and SQIVND (reference sequence). The CDR3 region is CASSPGGRGYEQYF. In DNA form, the CDR3 reads TGTGCCAGTAGCCCGGGGGGTCGGGGCTACGAGCAGTACTTC.

The chain recombines TRBV6-5 with TRBJ1-2; the D is unclear. The CDR3 has 12 amino acids. Per germline, CDR1 MNHEY and CDR2 SVGAGI. The V end was cut by 7 bases, the J end by 4 bases, with 10 bases between. CDR3 bases: TGTGCCAGCAAGGCACGAGGCTATGGCTACACCTTC. This codes for CASKARGYGYTF.

The chain links TRBV7-9 to TRBJ2-7; TRBD2 matches at 14 bases. Germline V lookup: CDR1 SEHNR, CDR2 FQNEAQ (reference sequence). The J segment lost 3 bases and the V segment lost 2 bases, leaving 3 bases of the junction unmatched. This CDR3 is built from 16 residues. The CDR3 coding sequence is TGTGCCAGCAGCTTAATCGGGACTAGCGGGAGCTACGAGCAGTACTTC. Residues: CASSLIGTSGSYEQYF.

The V and J genes are TRBV6-5 and TRBJ2-7, with D perhaps matching TRBD2 (9 bases). CDR3 length: 15 residues. V was trimmed by 4 bases and J by 6 bases, leaving 19 bases between them. Germline CDR1 is MNHEY and CDR2 is SVGAGI. DNA for the CDR3: TGTGCCAGCAGTTCGGGACTAGCAGGGGGCCTCGAGCAGTACTTC. It encodes CASSSGLAGGLEQYF.

The chain recombines TRBV19 with TRBJ1-1; TRBD1 agrees at 7 bases. The CDR3 totals 13 residues. The junction had 2 bases not matched to a gene; V was cut back by 6 bases and J by 1 base. Germline-derived CDR1 and CDR2 are LNHDA and SQIVND (reference sequence). The CDR3 is CASSDRENTEAFF. The CDR3 DNA reads as TGTGCCAGTAGCGACAGGGAGAACACTGAAGCTTTCTTT.

This clone was detected once. This chain uses TRBV30 with TRBJ2-3; D possibly corresponds to TRBD2 (6 bases). The CDR3 runs to 14 residues. In germline, CDR1 is GTSNPN, CDR2 SVGIG (reference sequence). V was clipped by 3 bases and J by 6 bases, with 16 bases between them. The CDR3 coding sequence is TGTGCCTGGAGAGGCGGGGTGGATTGGGATACGCAGTATTTT. It codes for CAWRGGVDWDTQYF.

The rearrangement uses TRBV14 and TRBJ1-1; D remains ambiguous. The CDR3 sequence is 14 residues long. In germline, CDR1 is SGHDN, CDR2 FVKESK. The ends were cut back, 4 bases at V and 5 bases at J, with 14 bases in the middle. CDR3 DNA sequence: TGTGCCAGCAGCCTGACGGTGGCGGGGACTGAAGCTTTCTTT. Encoded protein: CASSLTVAGTEAFF.

The chain couples TRBV6-5 to TRBJ1-2; D remains unclear. V gave up 6 bases and J gave up 2 bases, with 16 bases separating them. Germline V gene lookup returns CDR1 MNHEY and CDR2 SVGAGI. CDR3 length equals 15 residues. This CDR3 is CASSSTWRANYGYTF. The CDR3 coding sequence is TGTGCCAGCAGCTCGACTTGGCGGGCAAACTATGGCTACACCTTC.

The chain combines TRBV28 with TRBJ1-3, with 10 bases identical to TRBD1. From germline, CDR1 is MDHEN and CDR2 SYDVKM. CDR3 length: 15 residues. After removal of 3 bases from V and 1 base from J, the junction contained 0 bases not matched to a gene. CDR3 DNA sequence: TGTGCCAGCAGTTTGGGACAGGGGTCTGGAAACACCATATATTTT. Translated, it gives CASSLGQGSGNTIYF.

This clone was counted between two and nine times. J is TRBJ2-1 and V is TRBV4-2; 9 bases map to TRBD2. Per germline, CDR1 LGHNA and CDR2 YNFKEQ. The V gene end was trimmed by 2 bases and the J gene end by 0 bases; junction bases not matched to a gene: 5. The CDR3 covers 17 residues. The CDR3 DNA is TGTGCCAGCAGCCAAAAGGCGGGGGGGAGCTCCTACAATGAGCAGTTCTTC. It translates to CASSQKAGGSSYNEQFF.

This chain links TRBV7-3 with TRBJ2-5, with TRBD2 matching over 8 bases. After removal of 0 bases from V and 2 bases from J, the junction contained 8 bases not matched to a gene. Germline V gene sequence: CDR1 SGHTA, CDR2 FQGTGA. The CDR3 contains 17 residues. The CDR3, as DNA: TGTGCCAGCAGCTTAACGGGGAGCGGGGGAGGACAAGAGACCCAGTACTTC. Its translation: CASSLTGSGGGQETQYF.